Ten or more counts support the clone carrying this TCR beta chain. MiXCR was used by TCRdb to re-call the PCR reads. The sample lists roughly 20,000 clones, around 30% occurring once. This specimen belongs to a study of metastatic and nonmetastatic thyroid tumors. The germline gives CDR1 SGHRS, CDR2 YFSETQ. The CDR3 covers 14 residues. J lost 4 bases, V lost 0 bases, and 3 bases had no gene match. Ahead of thyroid surgery, no patient had received treatment of any kind. The clonotype was recovered from a female donor with papillary thyroid cancer or a benign thyroid nodule (not recorded which). Some clones in this sample may be carry-over from other donors' samples. The chain joins TRBV5-1 to TRBJ2-7; 8 bases are a match to TRBD1. Sequencing was performed on blood. This CDR3 reads CASSLARTGYEQYF. CDR3 bases: TGCGCCAGCAGCTTGGCTCGGACAGGGTACGAGCAGTACTTC.